This T cell receptor beta chain was observed in a study of blood T cell repertoires in COVID-19. V lost 5 bases to trimming and J lost 7 bases, with 14 bases between them. Germline assignment: CDR1 LNHDA and CDR2 SQIVND (reference sequence). This CDR3 region has 13 residues. TCRdb's copy holds only in-frame clones and misses some; the assay was immunoSEQ multiplex PCR. The table includes some 280,000 clones, about 82% detected once. In regard to this clone: The sample has other DNA sequences that encode this CDR3 too.

The sequence was collected from a woman aged 50 to 65 with active or convalescent COVID-19. The chain links TRBV19 to TRBJ1-1; D is unclear. Sequencing was carried out using peripheral blood. The CDR3, as DNA: TGTGCCAGTAGTGGGCCAATTATGGGTGAAGCTTTCTTT. Translated: CASSGPIMGEAFF.